The 15 T cell receptor beta chains in this list originate from one sample, sequenced in a study of cytomegalovirus exposure and HLA in healthy donors. Some clones are missing from TCRdb's copy, which holds only in-frame ones; the method was immunoSEQ multiplex PCR. The data show 250,000 to 400,000 clones, roughly 87% seen once. Sample: PBMCs. The receptors here all came from a man under 40 in good health and CMV-seronegative.

This clone turned up a few times. In the same sample, other DNA sequences code for this CDR3. The chain employs TRBV6-1 and TRBJ1-1, with D possibly matching TRBD1 (6 bases). V was cut by 2 bases and J by 4 bases, with 8 bases left in between. The CDR3 has 13 amino acids. CDR1 and CDR2 (germline): MNHNS, SASEGT. This chain's CDR3 is CASSETQGTEAFF. The CDR3 DNA reads as TGTGCCAGCAGTGAAACACAGGGCACTGAAGCTTTCTTT.

The chain employs TRBV5-4 and TRBJ1-2; 11 bases agree with TRBD1. The CDR3 has 17 residues. With V trimmed by 0 bases and J by 4 bases, 8 bases remained unmatched. Germline CDR1 reads SGHNT; CDR2 reads YYREEE (reference sequence). CDR3 sequence (DNA): TGTGCCAGCAGCTTGGATGGACAGGGGGCGCGAATCTATGGCTACACCTTC. Translation gives CASSLDGQGARIYGYTF.

The chain combines TRBV11-2 with TRBJ1-1, with D unclear. This CDR3 region has 11 residues. The V end was cut by 6 bases, the J end by 7 bases, with 9 bases between. The germline CDR1 and CDR2 sequences are SGHAT and FQNNGV. The CDR3 reads CASSYSGEAFF. CDR3 in DNA: TGTGCCAGCAGTTACAGTGGTGAAGCTTTCTTT.

The genes are TRBV5-6 and TRBJ2-3, with 7 nucleotides matching TRBD1. CDR3 length equals 15 residues. V lost 5 bases and J lost 4; bases outside the gene matches: 10. The germline V gene encodes CDR1 SGHDT and CDR2 YYEEEE. The CDR3 nucleotides are TGTGCCAGCAGTTCATTAGGGGGCGCGGCAGATACGCAGTATTTT. This translates into CASSSLGGAADTQYF.

V usage is TRBV7-9 and J usage is TRBJ2-2; 9 bases fit TRBD2. V trimming: 6 bases; J trimming: 2 bases; junction bases outside the gene matches: 13. This CDR3 is 18 amino acids long. Germline V gene sequence: CDR1 SEHNR, CDR2 FQNEAQ (reference sequence). The CDR3 protein is CASRAIERGALNTGELFF. For the CDR3, the DNA is TGTGCCAGCAGAGCTATCGAGCGGGGGGCCCTCAACACCGGGGAGCTGTTTTTT.

The genes are TRBV6-1 and TRBJ2-3; 9 bases line up with TRBD2. The CDR3 spans 13 residues. Trimming cost V 3 bases and J 7 bases; bases outside gene matches: 2. Germline V lookup: CDR1 MNHNS, CDR2 SASEGT. CDR3 in amino acids: CASSDSGGNTQYF. In DNA, the CDR3 is TGTGCCAGCAGTGATAGCGGGGGAAATACGCAGTATTTT.

The gene calls are TRBV9 and TRBJ1-1, with D hard to call. Germline V gene sequence: CDR1 SGDLS, CDR2 YYNGEE. V lost 1 base and J 5 bases, leaving 15 bases between the germline ends. This CDR3 is built from 15 residues. CDR3 nucleotides: TGTGCCAGCAGCGTAATGTCCTTCTCGGGGACTGAAGCTTTCTTT. This sequence encodes CASSVMSFSGTEAFF.

This chain joins TRBV7-9 and TRBJ1-2, with D maybe TRBD1 (5 bases). In germline, CDR1 is SEHNR, CDR2 FQNEAQ (reference sequence). This CDR3 has 14 residues. Trimming shortened V by 3 bases and J by 3 bases, and 11 bases separated the two germline ends. The CDR3 nucleotides read TGTGCCAGCAGCTTGCTTGGGGCCTACTATGGCTACACCTTC. It translates to CASSLLGAYYGYTF.

The rearrangement links TRBV29-1 to TRBJ2-3, with D perhaps TRBD2 (7 bases). Germline V gene sequence: CDR1 SQVTM, CDR2 ANQGSEA. V gave up 0 bases and J gave up 4 bases, with 17 bases separating them. The CDR3 runs 16 residues. The CDR3 DNA reads TGCAGCGTTGAAGATCACGAGACGGGGGGCCCAGATACGCAGTATTTT. As protein: CSVEDHETGGPDTQYF.

This chain connects TRBV5-4 to TRBJ2-5, with 13 bases identical to TRBD2. Germline lookup yields CDR1 SGHNT and CDR2 YYREEE (reference sequence). The CDR3 length is 16 residues. The V segment lost 4 bases and the J segment 5 bases; nucleotides outside the gene matches: 8. The CDR3 DNA reads as TGTGCCAGCAGCGCTTTACTAGCGGGGGGGCCCGAGACCCAGTACTTC. Protein: CASSALLAGGPETQYF. The whole variable domain, filled in from reference TRBV5-4 and TRBJ2-5, reads ETGVTQSPTHLIKTRGQQVTLRCSSQSGHNTVSWYQQALGQGPQFIFQYYREEENGRGNFPPRFSGLQFPNYSSELNVNALELDDSALYLCASSALLAGGPETQYFGPGTRLLVL.

This rearrangement joins TRBV5-8 to TRBJ2-3; 7 nucleotides line up with TRBD1. Trimming at V came to 7 bases and at J to 4 bases, leaving 9 bases not matched to a gene. CDR1 is SGHTS and CDR2 is YDEGEE in the germline V gene. The CDR3 has 14 residues. For the CDR3, the DNA is TGTGCCAGCGAGCCGAGGGGGCTGGCAGATACGCAGTATTTT. Amino acids: CASEPRGLADTQYF.

A few counts support this clone. The V call is TRBV27, the J call TRBJ1-1; D perhaps matches TRBD1 (6 bases). Trimming took 6 bases from V and 2 from J, leaving 13 bases between them. There are 14 residues in the CDR3. CDR1 is MNHEY, CDR2 SMNVEV, per germline (reference sequence). The CDR3 sequence is CASSPRTANTEAFF. In nucleotides, the CDR3 is TGTGCCAGCAGCCCCCGGACAGCTAACACTGAAGCTTTCTTT.

The V and J genes are TRBV29-1 and TRBJ2-3; D unresolved. Looked up from germline, CDR1 is SQVTM and CDR2 is ANQGSEA. CDR3 length: 15 amino acids. V was trimmed by 6 bases and J by 3 bases, leaving 19 bases between them. This chain's CDR3 is CSVSTARRTTDTQYF. CDR3 in DNA: TGCAGCGTCTCGACGGCGAGGCGTACGACAGATACGCAGTATTTT.

This sequence joins TRBV7-9 and TRBJ2-7, with 10 bases lining up with TRBD2. V lost 3 bases and J lost 3; bases outside the gene matches: 5. This CDR3 is 15 amino acids long. Per the germline V gene, CDR1 is SEHNR and CDR2 is FQNEAQ (reference sequence). The CDR3 region has the DNA TGTGCCAGCAGCTTCGCTAGCGGGGGCAGCTACGAGCAGTACTTC. It yields the protein CASSFASGGSYEQYF.

This chain uses TRBV20-1 with TRBJ1-5; TRBD1 might be the D (5 bases). Germline-derived CDR1 and CDR2 are DFQATT and SNEGSKA (reference sequence). Trimming cost V 3 bases and J 11 bases, with 11 bases left between them. The CDR3 has 11 amino acids. CDR3 nucleotides: TGCAGTGCTAGTCCCACAGGTACCCAGCATTTT. This sequence encodes CSASPTGTQHF.